A single sample is the source of the 32 T cell receptor beta chains below, sequenced in a study of monozygotic twins with inflammatory bowel disease. TCRdb re-called the 5' RACE reads; one entry per CDR3 protein, DNA not given. Here the sample table reports over 200,000 distinct CDR3 sequences. The sample comprised blood. The receptors come from a human donor with ulcerative colitis or Crohn's disease, or a healthy co-twin of an affected twin (not recorded which).

The V and J genes are TRBV19 and TRBJ2-7; lacking DNA, the TRBD2 call made by TCRdb goes unchecked. Germline V gives CDR1 LNHDA, CDR2 SQIVND (reference sequence). The CDR3 contains 15 residues. The CDR3 loop is CASSPSWRVGYEQYF.

This chain joins TRBV12-3 or TRBV12-4 and TRBJ2-3. This CDR3 spans 11 amino acids. The CDR3 spells CASSTKITQYF.

CDR3 sequence reads: CASSPLASEKLFF. The V gene is TRBV18, the J gene TRBJ1-4. CDR3 length equals 13 residues. Germline-derived CDR1 and CDR2 are KGHSH and LQKENI.

The rearrangement links TRBV12-3 or TRBV12-4 to TRBJ2-7; the D call from TCRdb, TRBD1, cannot be confirmed without DNA. The CDR3 length is 16 residues. CDR3 protein: CASSPTGGLPSYEQYF.

CDR3 sequence: CASRYGQGGYNEQFF. The V call is TRBV12-3 or TRBV12-4, the J call TRBJ2-1; TCRdb indicates TRBD1, and absent DNA this call remains unverified. CDR3 length equals 15 residues.

The V and J genes are TRBV7-9 and TRBJ2-5; the D gene TCRdb calls, TRBD2, cannot be checked with no DNA. Germline loops: CDR1 SEHNR, CDR2 FQNEAQ (reference sequence). The CDR3 covers 16 residues. The CDR3 spells CASSFGTSGVGETQYF.

The rearrangement links TRBV5-8 to TRBJ1-1; TCRdb designates TRBD1, a call that cannot be tested without DNA. Per the germline V gene, CDR1 is SGHTS and CDR2 is YDEGEE. The CDR3 loop spans 15 amino acids. This chain's CDR3 is CASSFGGDRVTVAFF.

CDR3 residues: CAISSRGGQGRNTGELFF. The V and J genes are TRBV10-3 and TRBJ2-2; TCRdb selects TRBD2, and the lack of DNA leaves this call unchecked. The germline gives CDR1 ENHRY, CDR2 SYGVKD. CDR3 length: 18 amino acids.

The chain employs TRBV20-1 and TRBJ1-2; TCRdb calls TRBD1, which cannot be checked without DNA. The CDR3 consists of 13 residues. Per the germline V gene, CDR1 is DFQATT and CDR2 is SNEGSKA (reference sequence). This CDR3 reads CSVRTGADYGYTF.

V and J are TRBV12-3 or TRBV12-4 and TRBJ2-2; no DNA is available, so the TRBD2 call from TCRdb remains unchecked. The CDR3 spans 14 residues. CDR3 region: CASSSTGRAGELFF.

The chain uses TRBV7-6 and TRBJ1-1. Germline-derived CDR1 and CDR2 are SGHVS and FNYEAQ. The CDR3 consists of 13 residues. The CDR3 region is CASSSTSGVEAFF.

CDR3 residues: CASSKGGHPPDTQYF. V is TRBV21-1 and J is TRBJ2-3; the TCRdb D gene call, TRBD1, has no DNA to confirm it. TRBV21-1 is noted as a pseudogene. The CDR3 covers 15 residues.

The J gene is TRBJ1-6, the V gene TRBV7-3; the TCRdb D gene call, TRBD1, has no DNA to confirm it. The CDR3 extends over 14 amino acids. Germline CDR1 reads SGHTA; CDR2 reads FQGTGA. CDR3 sequence reads: CASSSGTGGSPLHF. Drawing the rest from reference TRBV7-3 and TRBJ1-6, the complete variable domain is GAGVSQTPSNKVTEKGKYVELRCDPISGHTALYWYRQSLGQGPEFLIYFQGTGAADDSGLPNDRFFAVRPEGSVSTLKIQRTERGDSAVYLCASSSGTGGSPLHFGNGTRLTVT.

This chain links TRBV20-1 with TRBJ2-1. Germline V gene sequence: CDR1 DFQATT, CDR2 SNEGSKA (reference sequence). This CDR3 spans 12 amino acids. The CDR3 sequence: CSARLYQDEQFF.

The chain carries TRBV2 and TRBJ2-3; TCRdb designates TRBD1, a call that cannot be tested without DNA. This CDR3 has 14 residues. CDR1 and CDR2 (germline): SNHLY, FYNNEI. CDR3 amino acids: CASGTDSRQSAQYF.

The chain has TRBV4-2 and TRBJ2-7; the D call of TRBD1 rests on TCRdb alone, since no DNA is present to check it. Germline V lookup: CDR1 LGHNA, CDR2 YNFKEQ. This CDR3 region has 15 residues. CDR3 protein: CASSLGATSSYEQYF.

The rearrangement links TRBV15 to TRBJ2-3. The germline gives CDR1 LNHNV, CDR2 YYDKDF (reference sequence). The CDR3 extends over 14 amino acids. CDR3 protein: CATSRARGADTQYF.

The chain links TRBV5-1 to TRBJ2-7; TCRdb indicates TRBD1, and absent DNA this call remains unverified. CDR1 is SGHRS, CDR2 YFSETQ, per germline. The CDR3 spans 13 residues. The CDR3 sequence is CASSGTGSNEQYF. Combining the CDR3 with reference TRBV5-1 and TRBJ2-7 gives the whole variable domain KAGVTQTPRYLIKTRGQQVTLSCSPISGHRSVSWYQQTPGQGLQFLFEYFSETQRNKGNFPGRFSGRQFSNSRSEMNVSTLELGDSALYLCASSGTGSNEQYFGPGTRLTVT.

V gene TRBV12-3 or TRBV12-4 combines with J gene TRBJ2-5. CDR3 length: 12 residues. The CDR3 sequence: CASRSSGETQYF.

V and J are TRBV11-2 and TRBJ2-1; TCRdb selects TRBD1, and the lack of DNA leaves this call unchecked. This CDR3 comprises 16 residues. Germline V gene lookup returns CDR1 SGHAT and CDR2 FQNNGV. This CDR3 reads CASSSPGGPPSNEQFF.

This chain links TRBV7-2 with TRBJ1-1; there is no DNA to check the TCRdb D call of TRBD1. Germline lookup yields CDR1 SGHTA and CDR2 FQGNSA. The CDR3 has 15 amino acids. The CDR3 loop is CASSLVVGQGLDAFF.

This chain uses TRBV3-1 with TRBJ2-1. The CDR3 sequence is 15 residues long. Germline V lookup: CDR1 LGHDT, CDR2 YNNKEL (reference sequence). The CDR3 sequence: CASSQGLPSYNEQFF.

V gene TRBV29-1 combines with J gene TRBJ2-3; checking the TCRdb D call of TRBD1 is not possible without DNA. The CDR3 length is 15 residues. Germline CDR1 is SQVTM and CDR2 is ANQGSEA. The CDR3 loop reads CSVAAGTAGADTQYF.

CDR3 residues: CASSYSWTGEQPQHF. The chain links TRBV6-5 to TRBJ1-5; TCRdb's D call of TRBD1 is untestable without DNA. CDR3 length equals 15 residues. Looked up from germline, CDR1 is MNHEY and CDR2 is SVGAGI.

CDR3 region: CASSSGQGDGSPLHF. The chain combines TRBV5-1 with TRBJ1-6; TCRdb gives TRBD1 as the D gene, but with no DNA this cannot be confirmed. The CDR3 is 15 amino acids. CDR1 is SGHRS, CDR2 YFSETQ, per germline.

The CDR3 is CSARGGDTVETQYF. The chain employs TRBV20-1 and TRBJ2-5; lacking DNA, the TRBD1 call made by TCRdb goes unchecked. Germline loops: CDR1 DFQATT, CDR2 SNEGSKA (reference sequence). The CDR3 is 14 residues long.

This chain joins TRBV7-9 and TRBJ2-5; TCRdb outputs TRBD1, but without DNA this stays unchecked. From germline, CDR1 is SEHNR and CDR2 FQNEAQ (reference sequence). The CDR3 is 14 amino acids. CDR3 region: CASSLVTGTETQYF.

This rearrangement joins TRBV3-1 to TRBJ2-7; TCRdb outputs TRBD1, but without DNA this stays unchecked. This CDR3 contains 14 residues. CDR1 LGHDT and CDR2 YNNKEL come from the germline V gene (reference sequence). The CDR3 here is CASSQGRTTYEQYF.

The chain recombines TRBV19 with TRBJ1-1; TCRdb's D call of TRBD1 is untestable without DNA. CDR1 is LNHDA, CDR2 SQIVND, per germline (reference sequence). The CDR3 has 17 amino acids. CDR3 protein: CASSTGQGKPMNTEAFF.

The chain employs TRBV5-1 and TRBJ1-2. This CDR3 contains 15 residues. Germline lookup yields CDR1 SGHRS and CDR2 YFSETQ. The CDR3 reads CASSAGDLSSDGYTF.

The chain joins TRBV6-1 to TRBJ2-7; TCRdb gives TRBD1 as the D gene, but with no DNA this cannot be confirmed. The CDR3 extends over 15 amino acids. CDR1 and CDR2 (germline): MNHNS, SASEGT. CDR3 protein: CASSVQTGGQYEQYF.

The rearrangement uses TRBV5-1 and TRBJ1-1. The CDR3 consists of 14 residues. Germline values: CDR1 SGHRS, CDR2 YFSETQ. The CDR3 here is CASSLWSANTEAFF. Combining the CDR3 with reference TRBV5-1 and TRBJ1-1 gives the whole variable domain KAGVTQTPRYLIKTRGQQVTLSCSPISGHRSVSWYQQTPGQGLQFLFEYFSETQRNKGNFPGRFSGRQFSNSRSEMNVSTLELGDSALYLCASSLWSANTEAFFGQGTRLTVV.